The 30 T cell receptor beta chains presented below share a single source sample, sequenced in a study of cytomegalovirus exposure and HLA in healthy donors. The study ran its PCR with 60 Vbeta and 13 Jbeta primers. Some clones are missing from TCRdb's copy, which holds only in-frame ones; the method was immunoSEQ multiplex PCR. The table includes about 150,000 clones, more than 70% detected once. Sequenced: PBMCs. These TCRs come from a woman aged 40 to 49 in good health and CMV-seropositive.

The chain links TRBV7-3 to TRBJ2-1, with 12 nucleotides matching TRBD2. The CDR3 is 14 amino acids. CDR1 is SGHTA and CDR2 is FQGTGA in the germline V gene. J gave up 6 bases and V 9 bases, and 6 bases lay outside the gene matches. The CDR3 DNA follows: TGTGCCAGTACGTCTAGCGGGAGGGCCAATGAGCAGTTCTTC. Protein product: CASTSSGRANEQFF.

V usage is TRBV11-2 and J usage is TRBJ1-1, with D unclear. CDR1 SGHAT and CDR2 FQNNGV come from the germline V gene. The CDR3 spans 15 residues. The V and J ends lost 0 bases and 1 base respectively, with 9 bases between them. CDR3: CASSLDLGENTEAFF. For the CDR3, the DNA is TGTGCCAGCAGCTTAGATCTCGGGGAGAACACTGAAGCTTTCTTT.

The chain combines TRBV7-8 with TRBJ2-5; 12 nucleotides agree with TRBD2. The CDR3 sequence is 17 residues long. J lost 11 bases, V lost 1 base, and 14 bases had no gene match. The V gene's germline CDR1 is SGHVS and CDR2 FQNEAQ. The CDR3 region is CASSLGWGTSGRREQYF. In DNA form, the CDR3 reads TGTGCCAGCAGCTTAGGCTGGGGTACTAGCGGGAGGCGGGAGCAGTACTTC.

In this sample, this clone turned up a few times. The chain carries TRBV28 and TRBJ2-2; D might be TRBD1 (7 bases). The CDR3 has 16 residues. Trimming shortened V by 5 bases and J by 4 bases, and 17 bases separated the two germline ends. CDR1 is MDHEN and CDR2 is SYDVKM in the germline V gene. This CDR3 is CASSLRGGGGTGELFF. The CDR3 region has the DNA TGTGCCAGCAGTCTCCGCGGAGGGGGCGGCACCGGGGAGCTGTTTTTT.

The V call is TRBV28, the J call TRBJ2-3; TRBD2 matches 9 bases. The CDR3 loop spans 14 amino acids. Germline assignment: CDR1 MDHEN and CDR2 SYDVKM. The ends lost 6 bases at V and 1 base at J; junction bases unmatched: 2. CDR3 loop: CASRTSGGTDTQYF. For the CDR3, the DNA is TGTGCCAGCAGGACTAGCGGAGGCACAGATACGCAGTATTTT.

A few counts support this clone. CDR3 in DNA: TGTGCCAGTAGTATTAGTTACTCGAGCGGGGAGCTGTTTTTT. Translated, it gives CASSISYSSGELFF. This sequence joins TRBV19 and TRBJ2-2, with D hard to call. This CDR3 region has 14 residues. Trimming left V 3 bases short and J 7 bases short, with 12 bases between. Germline-derived CDR1 and CDR2 are LNHDA and SQIVND (reference sequence).

A few counts support this clone. The chain employs TRBV19 and TRBJ2-1; TRBD1 aligns across 8 bases. V trimming: 5 bases; J trimming: 2 bases; junction bases outside the gene matches: 14. This CDR3 spans 18 amino acids. Germline CDR1 LNHDA, CDR2 SQIVND (reference sequence). CDR3 amino acids: CASSDSGRPGGTYNEQFF. The CDR3 coding sequence is TGTGCCAGTAGTGACTCAGGACGGCCAGGGGGCACCTACAATGAGCAGTTCTTC.

The chain uses TRBV7-9 and TRBJ2-1; 7 bases line up with TRBD1. This CDR3 comprises 18 residues. The germline CDR1 and CDR2 sequences are SEHNR and FQNEAQ (reference sequence). The ends lost 4 bases at V and 7 bases at J; junction bases unmatched: 19. CDR3 loop: CASSSQTIDRANSNEQFF. As DNA, the CDR3 is TGTGCCAGCAGCTCTCAGACTATTGACAGGGCCAATAGTAATGAGCAGTTCTTC.

The rearrangement links TRBV10-1 to TRBJ1-3; D remains ambiguous. Germline-derived CDR1 and CDR2 are WNHNN and SYGVQD (reference sequence). The V end lost 0 bases, the J end lost 2 bases, and 8 bases lay between the germline ends. The CDR3 length is 15 residues. The CDR3 here is CASSESVGPGNTIYF. The CDR3 nucleotides read TGCGCCAGCAGTGAGTCAGTTGGGCCTGGAAACACCATATATTTT.

The J gene is TRBJ1-2, the V gene TRBV6-1, with 7 bases that match TRBD1. CDR1 MNHNS and CDR2 SASEGT come from the germline V gene. The CDR3 is 12 amino acids. After removal of 6 bases from V and 6 bases from J, the junction contained 4 bases not matched to a gene. CDR3 in DNA: TGTGCCAGCAGGGGACAGAGCCATGGCTACACCTTC. It specifies CASRGQSHGYTF.

The gene calls are TRBV27 and TRBJ2-1; the match to TRBD2 covers 14 bases. The CDR3 consists of 19 residues. The J segment lost 8 bases and the V segment lost 1 base, leaving 13 bases of the junction unmatched. CDR1 is MNHEY and CDR2 is SMNVEV in the germline V gene (reference sequence). CDR3 sequence reads: CASSLWRGRLAGGGHEQFF. The CDR3 DNA reads TGTGCCAGCAGTTTATGGAGAGGTAGACTAGCGGGAGGGGGGCATGAGCAGTTCTTC.

This chain uses TRBV29-1 with TRBJ1-2; D gene uncertain. V was clipped by 1 base and J by 3 bases, with 18 bases between them. CDR1 and CDR2 (germline): SQVTM, ANQGSEA. The CDR3 is 16 amino acids. As DNA, the CDR3 is TGCAGCGTTGAAGCCTCCCGGGGAAGAGGAGACTATGGCTACACCTTC. The encoded protein is CSVEASRGRGDYGYTF. Supplemented by reference TRBV29-1 and TRBJ1-2, the full variable domain reads SAVISQKPSRDICQRGTSLTIQCQVDSQVTMMFWYRQQPGQSLTLIATANQGSEATYESGFVIDKFPISRPNLTFSTLTVSNMSPEDSSIYLCSVEASRGRGDYGYTFGSGTRLTVV.

This sequence joins TRBV18 and TRBJ1-4; 9 nucleotides align to TRBD1. Losses at the gene ends were 4 bases for V and 5 bases for J; bases not matched to a gene: 5. The CDR3 runs to 15 residues. CDR1 and CDR2 from the germline V gene are KGHSH and LQKENI. The CDR3 DNA reads TGTGCCAGCTCACGGTTACAGGGGGCCAATGAAAAACTGTTTTTT. Translated: CASSRLQGANEKLFF.

This clone was seen just once. The chain uses TRBV7-9 and TRBJ2-7; D gene uncertain. The CDR3 contains 14 residues. Between the trimmed V and J ends, which lost 5 bases and 4 bases, there was a span of 15 bases. In germline, CDR1 is SEHNR, CDR2 FQNEAQ (reference sequence). CDR3 DNA: TGTGCCAGCAGCCTACCACGTTACCCGTACGAGCAGTACTTC. Its translation: CASSLPRYPYEQYF.

The chain links TRBV19 to TRBJ2-3; D possibly corresponds to TRBD2 (6 bases). Germline V gene lookup returns CDR1 LNHDA and CDR2 SQIVND (reference sequence). The CDR3 is 14 amino acids. V lost 1 base and J lost 6, with 11 bases in between. CDR3 DNA sequence: TGTGCCAGTAGTATAGGTGGAGGGCCGGATACGCAGTATTTT. This encodes CASSIGGGPDTQYF.

The CDR3 loop reads CASSATTGANYGYTF. CDR3 nucleotide sequence: TGTGCCAGCAGCGCCACGACAGGGGCCAACTATGGCTACACCTTC. This sequence joins TRBV7-2 and TRBJ1-2; 8 bases match TRBD1. This CDR3 has 15 residues. Unmatched junction bases numbered 7, after V lost 5 bases and J lost 2 bases. Germline CDR1 SGHTA, CDR2 FQGNSA.

This chain uses TRBV27 with TRBJ2-3, with D tentatively TRBD2 (5 bases). The germline CDR1 and CDR2 sequences are MNHEY and SMNVEV (reference sequence). The CDR3 has 14 amino acids. Trimming took 8 bases from V and 0 from J, leaving 12 bases between them. The CDR3 reads CASSLGVSTDTQYF. The CDR3 coding sequence is TGTGCCAGCTCCCTCGGGGTTAGCACAGATACGCAGTATTTT.

The chain recombines TRBV28 with TRBJ2-5; TRBD1 matches 7 bases. This CDR3 is built from 19 residues. With 3 bases clipped from V and 2 bases from J, the junction kept 18 bases outside the gene matches. Germline V gives CDR1 MDHEN, CDR2 SYDVKM. The CDR3 loop is CASSLETYGTAGTQETQYF. The CDR3 DNA reads as TGTGCCAGCAGTTTGGAAACCTACGGGACAGCCGGGACGCAAGAGACCCAGTACTTC.

The chain recombines TRBV4-2 with TRBJ2-7, with TRBD2 matching over 10 bases. The CDR3 contains 18 residues. Trimming took 5 bases from V and 0 from J; bases not matched to a gene: 13. CDR1 is LGHNA, CDR2 YNFKEQ, per germline. CDR3 loop: CASSSTSGTFSGSYEQYF. The CDR3 nucleotides read TGTGCCAGCAGCAGTACTAGCGGGACCTTCTCGGGCTCCTACGAGCAGTACTTC.

This chain uses TRBV30 with TRBJ1-4, with 7 bases identical to TRBD1. CDR1 is GTSNPN, CDR2 SVGIG, per germline (reference sequence). The CDR3 covers 15 residues. V lost 1 base to trimming and J lost 4 bases; unmatched junction nucleotides: 6. This chain's CDR3 is CAWSAGGQFNEKLFF. In DNA, the CDR3 is TGTGCCTGGAGTGCAGGGGGACAGTTTAATGAAAAACTGTTTTTT.

This clone was picked up one time. In DNA form, the CDR3 reads TGTGCCAGCAGTTTATTGGCCGAACGGGTGGCTTTCTTT. Its translation is CASSLLAERVAFF. This chain links TRBV28 with TRBJ1-1; D remains ambiguous. The CDR3 has 13 residues. Germline lookup yields CDR1 MDHEN and CDR2 SYDVKM. Trimming took off 1 base at V and 11 bases at J, with 14 bases between the two ends.

V gene TRBV19 combines with J gene TRBJ2-7; tentatively, D is TRBD2 (7 bases). Germline assignment: CDR1 LNHDA and CDR2 SQIVND (reference sequence). Trimming pared 2 bases from V and 5 bases from J, leaving 13 bases between. CDR3 length equals 14 residues. CDR3 DNA sequence: TGTGCCAGTAGTATACGGGGGGCTCCCCACGAGCAGTACTTC. This sequence encodes CASSIRGAPHEQYF.

The CDR3 bases are TGTGCCAGCAGCTTAGTCCCCCCGGGGGATGAGCAGTTCTTC. Protein: CASSLVPPGDEQFF. The genes are TRBV7-9 and TRBJ2-1; a weak D match, TRBD2 (6 bases). The CDR3 has 14 amino acids. Trimming took off 1 base at V and 8 bases at J, with 12 bases between the two ends. The germline V gene encodes CDR1 SEHNR and CDR2 FQNEAQ (reference sequence).

This chain connects TRBV30 to TRBJ2-1, with D maybe TRBD2 (5 bases). The ends were cut back, 3 bases at V and 1 base at J, with 13 bases in the middle. The CDR3 totals 15 residues. Germline lookup yields CDR1 GTSNPN and CDR2 SVGIG (reference sequence). CDR3 sequence: CAWSANRDSYNEQFF. The CDR3 nucleotides are TGTGCCTGGAGCGCGAACCGGGATTCCTACAATGAGCAGTTCTTC.

The chain uses TRBV10-1 and TRBJ2-7, with 8 positions matching TRBD2. J was trimmed by 2 bases and V by 5 bases; bases with no gene match: 5. The length of the CDR3 is 14 residues. Germline lookup yields CDR1 WNHNN and CDR2 SYGVQD (reference sequence). In nucleotides, the CDR3 is TGCGCCAGCAGTCAGAGCGGGAGAGCCTACGAGCAGTACTTC. This sequence encodes CASSQSGRAYEQYF.

The CDR3 here is CAWSKGRGKGSEKLFF. The CDR3 DNA sequence: TGTGCCTGGAGTAAAGGCAGGGGGAAGGGTAGCGAAAAACTGTTTTTT. The V and J genes are TRBV30 and TRBJ1-4; 7 nucleotides align to TRBD1. The germline V gene encodes CDR1 GTSNPN and CDR2 SVGIG (reference sequence). The V segment lost 2 bases and the J segment 8 bases; nucleotides outside the gene matches: 14. The CDR3 is 16 amino acids.

The chain recombines TRBV5-1 with TRBJ2-7, with a tentative D call TRBD1 (6 bases). This CDR3 comprises 15 residues. The ends were cut back, 3 bases at V and 5 bases at J, with 18 bases in the middle. Germline V CDR1 and CDR2: SGHRS, YFSETQ. The CDR3 sequence: CASSSTGTSNHEQYF. The CDR3 region has the DNA TGCGCCAGCAGCTCAACCGGGACAAGCAACCACGAGCAGTACTTC.

The chain uses TRBV29-1 and TRBJ1-1, with 7 nucleotides matching TRBD1. The length of the CDR3 is 12 residues. The germline V gene encodes CDR1 SQVTM and CDR2 ANQGSEA. Germline trimming cut 6 bases from V and 3 bases from J; bases unmatched to any gene: 4. As DNA, the CDR3 is TGCAGCGTCCGCAGGGGGGACACTGAAGCTTTCTTT. Encoded protein: CSVRRGDTEAFF.

The chain joins TRBV5-4 to TRBJ2-7; TRBD1 matches at 10 bases. The CDR3 is made up of 18 amino acids. V gave up 3 bases and J gave up 2 bases; unmatched junction bases: 14. Germline V gene lookup returns CDR1 SGHNT and CDR2 YYREEE (reference sequence). The CDR3 region has the DNA TGTGCCAGCAGCTCTCCGGCAGGACAGGGGGGGAAGGCCTACGAGCAGTACTTC. Amino acids: CASSSPAGQGGKAYEQYF.

This chain links TRBV4-1 with TRBJ2-7, with 7 nucleotides matching TRBD1. Germline trimming cut 0 bases from V and 6 bases from J; bases unmatched to any gene: 11. This CDR3 is 16 amino acids long. CDR1 MGHRA and CDR2 YSYEKL come from the germline V gene. The chain's CDR3 is CASSQDSRQGSLEQYF. The CDR3 nucleotides are TGCGCCAGCAGCCAAGACTCGAGACAGGGATCCCTCGAGCAGTACTTC.